This T cell receptor (beta chain) was recovered during a study of Ad26.COV2.S vaccination and SARS-CoV-2 variants. Treatment indicated: some 19 received Ad26.COV2.S at low or high dose, single or two shots; 5 received placebo; per-sample allocation not given. Sample collection was performed on day 63 after the first vaccine or placebo injection. V lost 7 bases and J 0 bases, leaving 12 bases between the germline ends. The CDR3 consists of 13 residues. CDR1 is SQVTM and CDR2 is ANQGSEA in the germline V gene. Some clones are missing from TCRdb's copy, which holds only in-frame ones; the method was immunoSEQ multiplex PCR. The data contain fewer than 500,000 clones, about 91% of them singletons.

This sequence originates from a person aged 18-65 years who received the Ad26.COV2.S COVID-19 vaccine or a placebo. This rearrangement joins TRBV29-1 to TRBJ1-1; D perhaps matches TRBD1 (6 bases). The sequencing here drew on peripheral blood, taken in a trial of Ad26.COV2.S vaccine versus placebo. CDR3 DNA sequence: TGCAGCGGGGGGCGAGTCCTGAACACTGAAGCTTTCTTT. It encodes CSGGRVLNTEAFF.